Each of the 14 T cell receptor beta chains below was sequenced from the same sample in a study of identical twins. TCRdb ran MiXCR on the 5' RACE reads and lists one entry per CDR3 protein. The table includes 1.5 million to 2 million distinct CDR3 sequences, less than 40% detected once. Sequencing was done on a sample of cord blood. These receptors were taken from a newborn girl in good health.

The CDR3 reads CASSKQSNTEAFF. CDR3 sequence (DNA): TGTGCCAGCAGCAAACAGAGTAACACTGAAGCTTTCTTT. The rearrangement joins TRBV27 to TRBJ1-1, with unresolved D. V lost 6 bases and J 2 bases, leaving 10 bases between the germline ends. This CDR3 spans 13 amino acids. CDR1 MNHEY and CDR2 SMNVEV come from the germline V gene (reference sequence).

As regards this clonotype: The junction and the germline gene differ at one end; a read error may be behind it. The chain's CDR3 is CASSLYGGMASARFGYNEQLF. The CDR3 coding sequence is TGTGCCAGCAGCTTATATGGGGGAATGGCTAGCGCGAGATTCGGCTACAATGAGCAGTTATTC. The chain links TRBV11-2 to TRBJ2-1; TRBD2 is a possible D gene (6 bases). The CDR3 is made up of 21 amino acids. Germline V gene data show CDR1 as SGHAT and CDR2 as FQNNGV. The whole variable domain, filled in from reference TRBV11-2 and TRBJ2-1, reads EAGVAQSPRYKIIEKRQSVAFWCNPISGHATLYWYQQILGQGPKLLIQFQNNGVVDDSQLPKDRFSAERLKGVDSTLKIQPAKLEDSAVYLCASSLYGGMASARFGYNEQLFGPGTRLTVL.

J is TRBJ1-4 and V is TRBV2; no clear D gene. The V and J ends lost 5 bases and 0 bases respectively, with 7 bases between them. This CDR3 region has 14 residues. Germline V CDR1 and CDR2: SNHLY, FYNNEI. The CDR3 spells CASSRHPTNEKLFF. In DNA, the CDR3 is TGTGCCAGCAGTCGACATCCAACTAATGAAAAACTGTTTTTT. The entire variable domain, with the rest obtained from reference TRBV2 and TRBJ1-4, is as follows: EPEVTQTPSHQVTQMGQEVILRCVPISNHLYFYWYRQILGQKVEFLVSFYNNEISEKSEIFDDQFSVERPDGSNFTLKIRSTKLEDSAMYFCASSRHPTNEKLFFGSGTQLSVL.

This clonotype has more than one count but fewer than ten. This chain links TRBV5-1 with TRBJ2-1; D remains ambiguous. The V and J ends lost 2 bases and 6 bases respectively, with 12 bases between them. Germline CDR1 reads SGHRS; CDR2 reads YFSETQ. This CDR3 is built from 14 residues. The CDR3 DNA follows: TGCGCCAGCAGCTTAGGGCGCCCCGCCAATGAGCAGTTCTTC. Protein product: CASSLGRPANEQFF.

As for this clonotype: A junction end diverges from the germline sequence, so it may reflect a read error. The genes are TRBV30 and TRBJ2-3, with D uncertain. Germline V lookup: CDR1 GTSNPN, CDR2 SVGIG (reference sequence). This CDR3 spans 14 amino acids. CDR3 sequence: CAWSRGLKSDAQYF. The CDR3 nucleotides are TGTGCCTGGAGTAGAGGCTTAAAATCAGATGCGCAGTATTTT.

The table lists this clonotype with many counts. V gene TRBV29-1 combines with J gene TRBJ2-6, with 7 bases identical to TRBD1. This CDR3 has 17 amino acids. The V gene end was trimmed by 4 bases and the J gene end by 0 bases; junction bases not matched to a gene: 9. Germline V gives CDR1 SQVTM, CDR2 ANQGSEA. The CDR3 region is CSVGNVDRFSGANVLTF. CDR3 coding DNA: TGCAGCGTTGGAAATGTGGACAGGTTCTCTGGGGCCAACGTCCTGACTTTC.

This rearrangement joins TRBV29-1 to TRBJ1-2; tentatively, D is TRBD1 (6 bases). Germline CDR1 is SQVTM and CDR2 is ANQGSEA. V lost 6 bases, J lost 10 bases, and 12 bases lay in between. The CDR3 is 10 amino acids. The CDR3 bases are TGCAGCGTCCAAAGGGGGGACTACACCTTC. Translated, it gives CSVQRGDYTF. Full variable domain (remainder filled in from reference TRBV29-1 and TRBJ1-2): SAVISQKPSRDICQRGTSLTIQCQVDSQVTMMFWYRQQPGQSLTLIATANQGSEATYESGFVIDKFPISRPNLTFSTLTVSNMSPEDSSIYLCSVQRGDYTFGSGTRLTVV.

The J gene is TRBJ1-5, the V gene TRBV20-1; maybe TRBD1 (5 bases). CDR1 and CDR2 (germline): DFQATT, SNEGSKA (reference sequence). Trimming left V 2 bases short and J 4 bases short, with 9 bases between. The CDR3 consists of 13 residues. The CDR3: CSARMPGNQPQHF. The CDR3 nucleotides read TGCAGTGCTAGAATGCCAGGGAATCAGCCCCAGCATTTT.

Points on this clonotype: A junction boundary mismatches the germline segment, possibly from a read error. The chain couples TRBV6-6 to TRBJ2-2; no reliable D call. Germline CDR1 MNHNY, CDR2 SVGAGI (reference sequence). This CDR3 has 11 amino acids. CDR3 protein: CASSPRLELFF. CDR3 DNA: TGCGCCAGCAGTCCACGACTGGAGCTGTTTTTT.

The rearrangement links TRBV7-8 to TRBJ2-3; the match to TRBD2 covers 8 bases. V gave up 5 bases and J gave up 0 bases; unmatched junction bases: 13. This CDR3 has 18 amino acids. Germline V gives CDR1 SGHVS, CDR2 FQNEAQ. CDR3 in amino acids: CASSDPGAGVTSTDTQYF. CDR3 nucleotides: TGTGCCAGCAGCGATCCAGGAGCGGGAGTGACTAGCACAGATACGCAGTATTTT.

V is TRBV20-1 and J is TRBJ1-4; the D gene is possibly TRBD1 (5 bases). The V end was cut by 6 bases, the J end by 8 bases, with 13 bases between. Germline CDR1 is DFQATT and CDR2 is SNEGSKA (reference sequence). The CDR3 totals 12 residues. For the CDR3, the DNA is TGCAGTGCCCGGAGTCGGGGGGAAAAACTGTTTTTT. The encoded protein is CSARSRGEKLFF.

V and J are TRBV7-3 and TRBJ2-4; maybe TRBD1 (5 bases). The J call may be mistaken, given a closer DNA end match to TRBJ2-5. This CDR3 has 14 amino acids. Germline values: CDR1 SGHTA, CDR2 FQGTGA. As DNA, the CDR3 is TGTGCCAGCAGGTACGGACAAGTCCAAGAGACCCAGTACTTC. Translated: CASRYGQVQETQYF.

V gene TRBV5-5 combines with J gene TRBJ2-4, with 7 nucleotides matching TRBD2. The J call may not be correct, given that the DNA end is closer to TRBJ2-5. This CDR3 has 16 residues. CDR1 is SGHKS, CDR2 YYEKEE, per germline (reference sequence). CDR3 sequence (DNA): TGTGCCAGCAGCTTCGGAGCCGCTAGCGGCCAAGAGACCCAGTACTTC. Residues: CASSFGAASGQETQYF.

The chain uses TRBV5-1 and TRBJ1-2, with a possible D match to TRBD1 (5 bases). In germline, CDR1 is SGHRS, CDR2 YFSETQ. The CDR3 length is 15 residues. Trimming took off 1 base at V and 1 base at J, with 11 bases between the two ends. In nucleotides, the CDR3 is TGCGCCAGCAGCTTGAGCAGGGCCCTTAACTATGGCTACACCTTC. This sequence encodes CASSLSRALNYGYTF.